The text below deals with one T cell receptor (beta chain). No antigen is known for it. This record belongs to a study of OX40 agonist ivuxolimab in advanced cancers. In the study overall: Treatment received earlier with anti-PD-1, anti-PD-L1 or anti-CTLA-4 agents was allowed, and approximately 40% had some. Broader study findings: CD4+ and CD8+ blood T cells expanded clonally by week 6 at 0.1 to 3.0 mg/kg.

Blood samples were obtained at baseline, cycle 4 day 1, and cycle 7 day 1. Generated by immunoSEQ multiplex PCR, the TCRdb table keeps only in-frame clones and is missing some. This table holds some 59,000 clones, about nine tenths found once. In germline, CDR1 is SEHNR, CDR2 FQNEAQ (reference sequence). The CDR3 length is 14 residues. The V end was cut by 5 bases, the J end by 1 base, with 8 bases between. The source was CD4+ or CD8+ T cells sorted from blood, collected in a trial of the OX40 agonist ivuxolimab. The clonotype comes from an adult with an advanced solid tumor such as melanoma, head and neck, liver or kidney cancer. This sequence joins TRBV7-9 and TRBJ1-4; D not resolved. CDR3 in amino acids: CASSLRETNEKLFF. The CDR3 region has the DNA TGTGCCAGCAGCCTCAGAGAAACTAATGAAAAACTGTTTTTT.